One and the same sample provided the 22 T cell receptor beta chains below, sequenced in a study of memory CD4+ T cells and cytomegalovirus serostatus. The sort gate was single viable CD3+CD4+CD8-CD45RO+ cells for memory CD4+ T cells. Generated by immunoSEQ multiplex PCR, the TCRdb table keeps only in-frame clones and is missing some. The sample holds nearly 60,000 clones, about 81% seen once. The sequenced material came from memory CD4+ T cells from blood. These receptors were taken from an adult in good health and CMV-seronegative.

The V gene is TRBV29-1, the J gene TRBJ2-3; weak D call: TRBD1 (5 bases). V lost 0 bases, J lost 0 bases, and 7 bases lay in between. CDR1 is SQVTM, CDR2 ANQGSEA, per germline. The CDR3 has 14 amino acids. The DNA for the CDR3 is TGCAGCGTTGAAGAAGGGGATAGCACAGATACGCAGTATTTT. Amino acid sequence: CSVEEGDSTDTQYF.

In nucleotides, the CDR3 is TGTGCCAGCAGAGAACAGGGGTCCGAAAAACTGTTTTTT. The encoded protein is CASREQGSEKLFF. The chain couples TRBV28 to TRBJ1-4; TRBD1 matches at 7 bases. Germline lookup yields CDR1 MDHEN and CDR2 SYDVKM. The V segment lost 6 bases and the J segment 8 bases; nucleotides outside the gene matches: 6. The CDR3 has 13 amino acids. Variable domain in full (rest from reference TRBV28 and TRBJ1-4): DVKVTQSSRYLVKRTGEKVFLECVQDMDHENMFWYRQDPGLGLRLIYFSYDVKMKEKGDIPEGYSVSREKKERFSLILESASTNQTSMYLCASREQGSEKLFFGSGTQLSVL.

This clone showed up just a few times. The chain recombines TRBV19 with TRBJ1-3; 7 bases map to TRBD1. The ends lost 3 bases at V and 2 bases at J; junction bases unmatched: 1. The CDR3 extends over 14 amino acids. Germline V gives CDR1 LNHDA, CDR2 SQIVND (reference sequence). CDR3 in amino acids: CASSITGAGNTIYF. In DNA, the CDR3 is TGTGCCAGTAGTATCACAGGGGCTGGAAACACCATATATTTT. Supplemented by reference TRBV19 and TRBJ1-3, the full variable domain reads DGGITQSPKYLFRKEGQNVTLSCEQNLNHDAMYWYRQDPGQGLRLIYYSQIVNDFQKGDIAEGYSVSREKKESFPLTVTSAQKNPTAFYLCASSITGAGNTIYFGEGSWLTVV.

This clone turned up a few times. The rearrangement joins TRBV5-8 to TRBJ1-1; 9 bases line up with TRBD1. The CDR3 is 15 amino acids. Per germline, CDR1 SGHTS and CDR2 YDEGEE. V was pared by 2 bases and J by 7 bases, with 9 bases of the junction left unmatched. In DNA form, the CDR3 reads TGTGCCAGCAGCTTACCGGGACAGGGCACGAATGAAGCTTTCTTT. Residues: CASSLPGQGTNEAFF. The full variable domain, with the rest looked up from reference TRBV5-8 and TRBJ1-1, is EAGVTQSPTHLIKTRGQQATLRCSPISGHTSVYWYQQALGLGLQFLLWYDEGEERNRGNFPPRFSGRQFPNYSSELNVNALELEDSALYLCASSLPGQGTNEAFFGQGTRLTVV.

The chain couples TRBV30 to TRBJ2-1; 14 bases are a match to TRBD2. Germline lookup yields CDR1 GTSNPN and CDR2 SVGIG (reference sequence). The CDR3 extends over 20 amino acids. J lost 3 bases, V lost 1 base, and 14 bases had no gene match. The CDR3 sequence: CAWSEITGTSGRRRYNEQFF. CDR3 DNA sequence: TGTGCCTGGAGTGAGATAACCGGGACTAGCGGGAGAAGGCGCTACAATGAGCAGTTCTTC.

V gene TRBV7-8 combines with J gene TRBJ2-1; D is ambiguous. This CDR3 region has 17 residues. The germline gives CDR1 SGHVS, CDR2 FQNEAQ. V shed 0 bases and J shed 0 bases, with 12 bases lying between them. CDR3 nucleotide sequence: TGTGCCAGCAGCTTAGCGAGCGCAGTGGGCTCCTACAATGAGCAGTTCTTC. As protein: CASSLASAVGSYNEQFF.

The rearrangement links TRBV11-3 to TRBJ2-3, with TRBD2 as a possible D gene (5 bases). V lost 2 bases, J lost 0 bases, and 9 bases lay in between. The CDR3 length is 15 residues. The V gene's germline CDR1 is SGHNT and CDR2 YENEEA. The DNA for the CDR3 is TGTGCCAGCAGCTTAAGCGGCCCTAGCACAGATACGCAGTATTTT. Its protein product is CASSLSGPSTDTQYF.

The chain couples TRBV18 to TRBJ2-1; 9 nucleotides agree with TRBD2. V lost 3 bases to trimming and J lost 4 bases; unmatched junction nucleotides: 10. There are 17 residues in the CDR3. The germline gives CDR1 KGHSH, CDR2 LQKENI. CDR3 in amino acids: CASSPDTGTSRYNEQFF. As DNA, the CDR3 is TGTGCCAGCTCACCGGACACCGGGACTAGCAGATACAATGAGCAGTTCTTC.

The chain has TRBV5-1 and TRBJ2-6; TRBD1 matches at 7 bases. CDR3 length: 17 amino acids. Trimming cost V 4 bases and J 2 bases; bases outside gene matches: 9. Germline V gene sequence: CDR1 SGHRS, CDR2 YFSETQ. CDR3 sequence: CASSPRGQATGANVLTF. CDR3 in DNA: TGCGCCAGCAGCCCGCGCGGACAGGCAACTGGGGCCAACGTCCTGACTTTC.

The genes are TRBV6-6 and TRBJ2-3, with D perhaps being TRBD1 or TRBD2 (5 bases each). Trimming removed 0 bases at V and 2 bases at J, with 9 bases between. CDR1 and CDR2 (germline): MNHNY, SVGAGI (reference sequence). The CDR3 length is 15 residues. This chain's CDR3 is CASSYSRGSTDTQYF. In nucleotides, the CDR3 is TGTGCCAGCAGTTACTCGAGGGGATCCACAGATACGCAGTATTTT.

This clone was counted once. The chain recombines TRBV28 with TRBJ1-5, with no clear D. This CDR3 spans 15 amino acids. V lost 4 bases, J lost 8 bases, and 18 bases lay in between. Germline V gene lookup returns CDR1 MDHEN and CDR2 SYDVKM. The CDR3 here is CASSSSGHTGEPQHF. The DNA of the CDR3 is TGTGCCAGCAGTTCCTCCGGGCATACGGGAGAGCCCCAGCATTTT.

There are a few counts of this clone. The V call is TRBV28, the J call TRBJ1-1, with no clear D. CDR3 size: 12 residues. Germline V gene data show CDR1 as MDHEN and CDR2 as SYDVKM. Trimming took 7 bases from V and 3 from J, leaving 9 bases between them. CDR3 DNA sequence: TGTGCCAGCACCCTTTCTCACACTGAAGCTTTCTTT. Translating gives CASTLSHTEAFF.

The chain is built from TRBV5-1 and TRBJ2-5; D tentatively reads TRBD1 or TRBD2 (5 bases each). Germline V gene lookup returns CDR1 SGHRS and CDR2 YFSETQ. V gave up 9 bases and J gave up 1 base, with 16 bases separating them. The CDR3 sequence is 14 residues long. The CDR3 sequence: CATTRGGPQETQYF. For the CDR3, the DNA is TGCGCCACCACGAGGGGTGGACCCCAAGAGACCCAGTACTTC.

The chain has TRBV28 and TRBJ1-2; D uncertain. Trimming took 5 bases from V and 3 from J, leaving 4 bases between them. Germline V gives CDR1 MDHEN, CDR2 SYDVKM. This CDR3 region has 11 residues. The CDR3, as DNA: TGTGCCAGCAGTACCGACTATGGCTACACCTTC. Its protein is CASSTDYGYTF.

This clone was observed a single time. This chain uses TRBV9 with TRBJ1-4; 9 bases are a match to TRBD1. CDR1 is SGDLS and CDR2 is YYNGEE in the germline V gene. V was clipped by 3 bases and J by 2 bases; unmatched bases: 2. This CDR3 contains 15 residues. The CDR3 reads CASSAGQGTNEKLFF. The CDR3 nucleotides read TGTGCCAGCAGCGCAGGACAGGGGACTAATGAAAAACTGTTTTTT.

CDR3 sequence reads: CASSRYSSDGTHGYTF. The CDR3 DNA follows: TGTGCCAGCAGCCGATACTCTTCCGACGGGACTCATGGCTACACCTTC. V is TRBV7-8 and J is TRBJ1-2; TRBD1 might be the D (5 bases). V lost 5 bases and J 6 bases, leaving 22 bases between the germline ends. The CDR3 extends over 16 amino acids. The V gene's germline CDR1 is SGHVS and CDR2 FQNEAQ.

A few counts support this clone. The CDR3 region is CASSLAADRDRLSYNEQFF. The CDR3 coding sequence is TGTGCCAGCAGCTTGGCCGCGGACAGGGACCGCCTGTCCTACAATGAGCAGTTCTTC. The J gene is TRBJ2-1, the V gene TRBV5-6; 8 positions agree with TRBD1. Unmatched junction bases numbered 12, after V lost 0 bases and J lost 1 base. The CDR3 contains 19 residues. Germline V CDR1 and CDR2: SGHDT, YYEEEE.

The chain combines TRBV5-8 with TRBJ1-4, with D unresolved. The V gene lost 0 bases and the J gene lost 4 bases, with 13 bases spanning the gap. In germline, CDR1 is SGHTS, CDR2 YDEGEE. This CDR3 is 16 amino acids long. Here the CDR3 reads CASSLAVGRNNEKLFF. DNA for the CDR3: TGTGCCAGCAGCTTGGCCGTGGGCAGGAATAATGAAAAACTGTTTTTT.

This clone has a single count. The J gene is TRBJ2-1, the V gene TRBV5-4; 7 positions match TRBD2. This CDR3 contains 15 residues. Germline CDR1 is SGHNT and CDR2 is YYREEE (reference sequence). Losses at the gene ends were 0 bases for V and 3 bases for J; bases not matched to a gene: 3. The DNA of the CDR3 is TGTGCCAGCAGCTTGGAAGCTAGCGGCTACAATGAGCAGTTCTTC. Its translation is CASSLEASGYNEQFF. The full variable domain, completed using reference TRBV5-4 and TRBJ2-1, is ETGVTQSPTHLIKTRGQQVTLRCSSQSGHNTVSWYQQALGQGPQFIFQYYREEENGRGNFPPRFSGLQFPNYSSELNVNALELDDSALYLCASSLEASGYNEQFFGPGTRLTVL.

The rearrangement uses TRBV5-6 and TRBJ1-5; TRBD1 matches at 7 bases. This CDR3 has 17 residues. V gave up 1 base and J gave up 1 base; unmatched junction bases: 8. The germline V gene has CDR1 SGHDT and CDR2 YYEEEE. In DNA, the CDR3 is TGTGCCAGCAGCTTGTTCGGGACAGCAGCGAGCAATCAGCCCCAGCATTTT. This encodes CASSLFGTAASNQPQHF.

The V and J genes are TRBV7-3 and TRBJ2-2; unclear D gene. The V gene lost 5 bases and the J gene lost 1 base, with 2 bases spanning the gap. The CDR3 is made up of 12 amino acids. Germline V gene lookup returns CDR1 SGHTA and CDR2 FQGTGA. The CDR3 DNA is TGTGCCAGCAGCCTGAACACCGGGGAGCTGTTTTTT. Amino acid sequence: CASSLNTGELFF.

The chain carries TRBV23-1 and TRBJ2-3; 9 positions match TRBD2. TRBV23-1 is assigned to the ORF class and has an uncertain function. The CDR3 has 18 amino acids. With V trimmed by 0 bases and J by 6 bases, 13 bases remained unmatched. CDR3 amino acids: CASSQSGVAGDRPDTQYF. Written as DNA, the CDR3 is TGCGCCAGCAGTCAATCGGGGGTAGCGGGAGATCGCCCGGATACGCAGTATTTT.